Presented here are 22 T cell receptor beta chains from one specimen sequenced in a study of CXCR3 chemokines and chemotherapy response in bladder cancer. MiXCR, applied by TCRdb to the PCR reads, yields one record per CDR3 protein. The sample contains over 2,500 distinct CDR3 sequences, about 10% of which appear only once. Collection of the sample occurred from a patient whose treatment included neoadjuvant chemotherapy. The receptors originated from a human donor with bladder cancer that responded to neoadjuvant chemotherapy.

In its sample, this clonotype is medium-sized (0.01 to 0.1%). The rearrangement links TRBV6-6 to TRBJ1-3; possibly TRBD1 for D (6 bases). V was cut by 6 bases and J by 13 bases, with 16 bases left in between. CDR1 is MNHNY and CDR2 is SVGAGI in the germline V gene (reference sequence). The CDR3 has 12 residues. The CDR3 nucleotides read TGTGCCAGCAGCCTTGGGGGCCCGTTGATATATTTT. It encodes CASSLGGPLIYF.

This clonotype showed up just once. V and J are TRBV20-1 and TRBJ2-3; 9 bases are shared with TRBD2. Germline values: CDR1 DFQATT, CDR2 SNEGSKA (reference sequence). V lost 5 bases to trimming and J lost 2 bases; unmatched junction nucleotides: 11. The CDR3 loop spans 16 amino acids. In DNA, the CDR3 is TGCAGTGCTTTCGTCGAGCGGGGGGAATCCACAGATACGCAGTATTTT. Translation gives CSAFVERGESTDTQYF.

This clonotype appeared many times. The CDR3 loop reads CASSFTGGYETQYF. CDR3 nucleotide sequence: TGTGCCAGCAGCTTTACAGGGGGATATGAGACCCAGTACTTC. The chain employs TRBV7-9 and TRBJ2-5; 8 positions match TRBD1. Trimming at V came to 3 bases and at J to 5 bases, leaving 5 bases not matched to a gene. The CDR3 consists of 14 residues. Germline values: CDR1 SEHNR, CDR2 FQNEAQ (reference sequence). The full variable domain, with the rest looked up from reference TRBV7-9 and TRBJ2-5, is DTGVSQNPRHKITKRGQNVTFRCDPISEHNRLYWYRQTLGQGPEFLTYFQNEAQLEKSRLLSDRFSAERPKGSFSTLEIQRTEQGDSAMYLCASSFTGGYETQYFGPGTRLLVL.

J is TRBJ2-6 and V is TRBV20-1; 10 nucleotides agree with TRBD2. Unmatched junction bases numbered 2, after V lost 3 bases and J lost 0 bases. Per germline, CDR1 DFQATT and CDR2 SNEGSKA (reference sequence). The CDR3 is 16 amino acids. The CDR3 nucleotides read TGCAGTGCTAGGACTAGCGGGTCCTCTGGGGCCAACGTCCTGACTTTC. Protein: CSARTSGSSGANVLTF.

This clonotype is medium-sized. The V and J genes are TRBV19 and TRBJ1-4, with 10 nucleotides matching TRBD1. J was trimmed by 6 bases and V by 2 bases; bases with no gene match: 3. The CDR3 covers 15 residues. Germline CDR1 and CDR2: LNHDA and SQIVND (reference sequence). CDR3 sequence: CASSIMTGGDEKLFF. CDR3 in DNA: TGTGCCAGTAGTATAATGACAGGGGGCGATGAAAAACTGTTTTTT.

This CDR3 is CASPGTGGRDEQFF. The CDR3 region has the DNA TGTGCCAGCCCTGGGACAGGGGGCAGGGATGAGCAGTTCTTC. This chain connects TRBV6-2 or TRBV6-3 to TRBJ2-1; 12 positions agree with TRBD1. CDR1 and CDR2 (germline): MNHEY, SVGEGT. The J segment lost 8 bases and the V segment lost 8 bases, leaving 7 bases of the junction unmatched. There are 14 residues in the CDR3.

At least ten counts were recorded for this clonotype. The chain recombines TRBV5-6 with TRBJ2-7; TRBD1 agrees at 7 bases. Germline values: CDR1 SGHDT, CDR2 YYEEEE. J gave up 2 bases and V 2 bases, and 4 bases lay outside the gene matches. This CDR3 is 14 amino acids long. CDR3 residues: CASSFGTVTYEQYF. The CDR3 DNA follows: TGTGCCAGCAGCTTCGGGACAGTAACCTACGAGCAGTACTTC.

By share, this clonotype ranks as medium-sized. The chain recombines TRBV19 with TRBJ2-3, with D perhaps TRBD2 (6 bases). Trimming took off 6 bases at V and 2 bases at J, with 15 bases between the two ends. CDR1 is LNHDA, CDR2 SQIVND, per germline (reference sequence). The CDR3 is made up of 15 amino acids. CDR3 sequence: CASSPKQDYTDTQYF. The CDR3 DNA sequence: TGTGCCAGTAGCCCCAAACAGGACTACACAGATACGCAGTATTTT.

By share of the sample, this clonotype is medium-sized. The chain employs TRBV19 and TRBJ2-2, with 9 positions matching TRBD2. CDR1 LNHDA and CDR2 SQIVND come from the germline V gene (reference sequence). The CDR3 is 19 residues long. V was pared by 6 bases and J by 0 bases, with 14 bases of the junction left unmatched. CDR3 bases: TGTGCCAGTAGAGGGGTTTTGGGCGGGAGGGCCGCGAACACCGGGGAGCTGTTTTTT. Protein product: CASRGVLGGRAANTGELFF.

In its sample, this clonotype is medium-sized. The J gene is TRBJ2-3, the V gene TRBV19; D is uncertain. Trimming cost V 5 bases and J 2 bases, with 8 bases left between them. This CDR3 has 13 amino acids. Germline loops: CDR1 LNHDA, CDR2 SQIVND (reference sequence). The CDR3 bases are TGTGCCAGTAGTTACACAGTCACAGATACGCAGTATTTT. Protein product: CASSYTVTDTQYF.

The chain recombines TRBV12-3 or TRBV12-4 with TRBJ2-2; D is unresolved. The CDR3 sequence is 14 residues long. V was pared by 3 bases and J by 5 bases, with 10 bases between. CDR3 sequence (DNA): TGTGCCAGCAGTTTGTATGTGGATACCGGGGAGCTGTTTTTT. This encodes CASSLYVDTGELFF.

By share of the sample, this clonotype is medium-sized (0.01 to 0.1%). The CDR3 DNA reads as TGTGCCAGCCGGGACCCCGGGGACACCGGGGAGCTGTTTTTT. This gives the protein CASRDPGDTGELFF. This rearrangement joins TRBV6-6 to TRBJ2-2, with D perhaps matching TRBD1 or TRBD2 (5 bases each). This CDR3 region has 14 residues. The V gene's germline CDR1 is MNHNY and CDR2 SVGAGI (reference sequence). V was pared by 8 bases and J by 3 bases, with 13 bases between.

This clonotype was recorded many times. V and J are TRBV5-4 and TRBJ2-7; D might be TRBD2 (6 bases). Germline assignment: CDR1 SGHNT and CDR2 YYREEE (reference sequence). CDR3 length: 14 amino acids. The CDR3 loop reads CAHYSRDSPYEQYF. DNA for the CDR3: TGTGCTCATTACTCCAGGGACTCCCCCTACGAGCAGTACTTC.

Ten or more counts support this clonotype. The chain links TRBV7-2 to TRBJ1-5; no definite D call. V was cut by 5 bases and J by 1 base, with 18 bases left in between. The V gene's germline CDR1 is SGHTA and CDR2 FQGNSA. The CDR3 consists of 17 residues. CDR3 residues: CASSPSRTIGSNQPQHF. The CDR3 DNA sequence: TGTGCCAGCAGCCCTAGTAGGACTATAGGAAGCAATCAGCCCCAGCATTTT.

In its sample, this clonotype was seen many times. The chain employs TRBV27 and TRBJ1-2; TRBD1 matches 7 bases. The CDR3 runs 14 residues. Looked up from germline, CDR1 is MNHEY and CDR2 is SMNVEV (reference sequence). V was clipped by 5 bases and J by 6 bases; unmatched bases: 9. The CDR3 DNA is TGTGCCAGCAGTCCGCGACAGGGTGGTAATGGCTACACCTTC. Its protein is CASSPRQGGNGYTF.

This clonotype has only a few counts. This chain links TRBV27 with TRBJ2-2, with 7 nucleotides matching TRBD1. With 6 bases clipped from V and 0 bases from J, the junction kept 7 bases outside the gene matches. The CDR3 has 16 amino acids. CDR1 is MNHEY and CDR2 is SMNVEV in the germline V gene (reference sequence). The DNA for the CDR3 is TGTGCCAGCAGGCTCGCCGGGACAGCGAACACCGGGGAGCTGTTTTTT. This encodes CASRLAGTANTGELFF.

A few counts support this clonotype. V gene TRBV20-1 combines with J gene TRBJ2-2, with D tentatively TRBD1 or TRBD2 (5 bases each). The CDR3 is 14 amino acids. The ends were cut back, 6 bases at V and 2 bases at J, with 13 bases in the middle. Germline CDR1 DFQATT, CDR2 SNEGSKA (reference sequence). The CDR3 loop is CSAPLGTNTGELFF. DNA of the CDR3: TGCAGTGCCCCCTTGGGGACCAACACCGGGGAGCTGTTTTTT.

The table lists this clonotype with many counts. The chain recombines TRBV24-1 with TRBJ2-3; 13 nucleotides line up with TRBD2. Germline V gives CDR1 KGHDR, CDR2 SFDVKD. The CDR3 extends over 16 amino acids. Unmatched junction bases numbered 5, after V lost 3 bases and J lost 6 bases. The CDR3: CATSDVRTSGGDTQYF. The CDR3, as DNA: TGTGCCACCAGTGATGTGAGGACTAGCGGGGGTGATACGCAGTATTTT.

This clonotype rates as medium-sized. This rearrangement joins TRBV6-1 to TRBJ2-7, with a tentative D call TRBD2 (6 bases). Germline values: CDR1 MNHNS, CDR2 SASEGT. There are 14 residues in the CDR3. The V gene lost 4 bases and the J gene lost 0 bases, with 10 bases spanning the gap. The CDR3: CASSVEEGSYEQYF. The CDR3 DNA sequence: TGTGCCAGCAGTGTGGAGGAGGGCTCCTACGAGCAGTACTTC.

This clonotype is medium-sized by share. The gene calls are TRBV7-2 and TRBJ1-2; perhaps TRBD1 as D (6 bases). This CDR3 has 15 residues. Trimming cost V 5 bases and J 4 bases, with 17 bases left between them. Per germline, CDR1 SGHTA and CDR2 FQGNSA. CDR3 bases: TGTGCCAGCAGCCCGAGGGACACCTTACTCTATGGCTACACCTTC. It is translated as CASSPRDTLLYGYTF. Full variable domain (rest looked up from reference TRBV7-2 and TRBJ1-2): GAGVSQSPSNKVTEKGKDVELRCDPISGHTALYWYRQSLGQGLEFLIYFQGNSAPDKSGLPSDRFSAERTGGSVSTLTIQRTQQEDSAVYLCASSPRDTLLYGYTFGSGTRLTVV.

Ten or more counts support this clonotype. CDR3 in DNA: TGTGCCAGCAGCCCAGGGGTGAAGGTGACAGATACGCAGTATTTT. Encoded protein: CASSPGVKVTDTQYF. V gene TRBV5-6 combines with J gene TRBJ2-3, with D possibly matching TRBD1 (6 bases). The germline V and J ends were trimmed by 4 bases and 3 bases, with 15 bases remaining between them. Germline V lookup: CDR1 SGHDT, CDR2 YYEEEE. The CDR3 has 15 amino acids. Based on the CDR3 plus reference TRBV5-6 and TRBJ2-3, the full variable domain is DAGVTQSPTHLIKTRGQQVTLRCSPKSGHDTVSWYQQALGQGPQFIFQYYEEEERQRGNFPDRFSGHQFPNYSSELNVNALLLGDSALYLCASSPGVKVTDTQYFGPGTRLTVL.

This clonotype is deemed medium-sized. The chain has TRBV19 and TRBJ2-6; D uncertain. The CDR3 sequence is 15 residues long. The germline V gene has CDR1 LNHDA and CDR2 SQIVND (reference sequence). Trimming took 9 bases from V and 0 from J, leaving 12 bases between them. In DNA, the CDR3 is TGTGCCAGCTATAATGGCGGCTCTGGGGCCAACGTCCTGACTTTC. Residues: CASYNGGSGANVLTF.